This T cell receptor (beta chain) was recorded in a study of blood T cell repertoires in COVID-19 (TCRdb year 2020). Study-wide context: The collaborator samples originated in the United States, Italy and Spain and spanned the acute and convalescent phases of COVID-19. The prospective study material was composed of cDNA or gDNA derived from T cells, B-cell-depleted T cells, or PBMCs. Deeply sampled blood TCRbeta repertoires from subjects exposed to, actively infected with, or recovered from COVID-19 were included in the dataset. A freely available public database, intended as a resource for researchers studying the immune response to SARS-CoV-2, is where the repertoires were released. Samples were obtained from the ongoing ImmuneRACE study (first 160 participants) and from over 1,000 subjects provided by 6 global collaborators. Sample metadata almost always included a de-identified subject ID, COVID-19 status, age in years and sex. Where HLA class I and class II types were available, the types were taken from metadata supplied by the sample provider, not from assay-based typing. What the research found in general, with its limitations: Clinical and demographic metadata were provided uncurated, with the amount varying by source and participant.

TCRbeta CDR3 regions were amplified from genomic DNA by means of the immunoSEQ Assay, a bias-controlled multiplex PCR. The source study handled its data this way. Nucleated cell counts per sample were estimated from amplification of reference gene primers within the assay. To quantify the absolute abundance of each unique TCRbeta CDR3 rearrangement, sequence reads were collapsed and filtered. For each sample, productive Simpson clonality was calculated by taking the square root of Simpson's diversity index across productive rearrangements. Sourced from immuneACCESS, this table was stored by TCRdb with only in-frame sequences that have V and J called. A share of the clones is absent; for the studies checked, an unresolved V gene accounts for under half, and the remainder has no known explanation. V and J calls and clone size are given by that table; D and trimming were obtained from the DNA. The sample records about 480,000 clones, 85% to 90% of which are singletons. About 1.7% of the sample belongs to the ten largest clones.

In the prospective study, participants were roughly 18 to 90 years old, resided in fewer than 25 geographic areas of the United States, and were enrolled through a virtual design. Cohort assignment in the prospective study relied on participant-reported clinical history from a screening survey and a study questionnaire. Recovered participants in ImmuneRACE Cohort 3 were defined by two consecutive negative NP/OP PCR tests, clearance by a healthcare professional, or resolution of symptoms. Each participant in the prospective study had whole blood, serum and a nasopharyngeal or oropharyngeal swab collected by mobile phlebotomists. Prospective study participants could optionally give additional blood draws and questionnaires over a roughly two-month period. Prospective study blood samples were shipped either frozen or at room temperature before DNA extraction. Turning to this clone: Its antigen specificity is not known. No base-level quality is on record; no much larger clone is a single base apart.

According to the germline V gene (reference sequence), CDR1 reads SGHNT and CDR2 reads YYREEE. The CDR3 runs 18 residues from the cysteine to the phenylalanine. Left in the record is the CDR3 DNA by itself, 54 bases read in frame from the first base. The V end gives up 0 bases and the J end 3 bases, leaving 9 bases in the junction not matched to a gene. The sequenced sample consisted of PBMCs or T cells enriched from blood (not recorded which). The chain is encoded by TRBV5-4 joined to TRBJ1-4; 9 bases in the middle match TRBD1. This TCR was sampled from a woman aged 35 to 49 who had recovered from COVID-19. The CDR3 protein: CASSLENRGRLANEKLFF. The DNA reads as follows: TGTGCCAGCAGCTTGGAGAACAGGGGGCGCCTGGCTAATGAAAAACTGTTTTTT.